This section outlines one T cell receptor (beta chain) sequence together with its context. The specificity of this receptor is unknown. The input lacks base qualities; no much larger clone sits a single base away. The CDR3 regions of human TCRbeta chains were analyzed by immunosequencing. Per the authors' processing: TCRs in the repertoires were matched against a reference library of SARS-CoV-2-specific TCRs that had been generated with the MIRA antigen-specificity platform. Breadth was defined as the fraction of unique TCRs that were SARS-CoV-2-associated, and depth was defined as the fraction of total T cells that were SARS-CoV-2-associated. Using the MIRA data, each spike-specific TCR was mapped to the spike region that the TCR reacts to and placed in a CD4 or CD8 class. Log10-transformed breadth and depth values were compared by one-way ANOVA with Sidak's multiple comparisons tests. TCRdb re-hosts the immuneACCESS table, in-frame sequences only. Its copies lack some clones; in the studies checked, an unresolved V gene accounts for under half of them, and the cause for the rest is not known. The V and J calls and clone size are taken from that table; D and trimming were inferred from the DNA. This sample is represented by 86,000 or so clones; under 95% of them were singletons. The ten largest clonotypes hold less than 5.5% of the sample.

What this sample's time point label stands for: baseline before first vaccination. The intended sense of this specimen's treatment or condition label: meningococcal conjugate vaccine given as trial control. Vaccinee samples were obtained from the UK trials COV001 and COV002, which included a single-blind randomized controlled phase 2/3 trial of AZD1222 (ChAdOx1 nCoV-19) in healthy adults. For TCRbeta chain sequencing, PBMC samples were collected from trial participants at day 0 and at day 28 after the second dose. The data stem from a study of T cell responses to AZD1222 COVID-19 vaccine (dated by TCRdb to the early 2020s). For context, the study as a whole: TCR sequencing was performed for roughly 250 trial participants, of whom around 200 were given two doses of AZD1222 and around 26 were given two doses of MenACWY control vaccine. Trial participants were enrolled into age subgroups of 18-55, 56-69 and 70-plus years, which contained about 150, 28 and 57 TCR-sequenced participants, respectively.

The CDR3 holds 12 amino acids from the cysteine to the phenylalanine. Only the CDR3 DNA stays, 36 bases, in frame from base 1. Trimming costs V 7 bases and J 5 bases, and their ends lie 11 bases apart. CDR1 is given as LNHDA and CDR2 as SQIVND, both from the germline V gene (reference sequence). What the research found in general, with its limitations: Participants were mostly white British, with more females than males. The authors suggested clonal diversity may have been underestimated. In the small 56-69-year group, the increase in depth fell short of significance, most likely because of low power. Because no day 14 peak-response samples were available, the repertoires could be characterized only after the peak T cell response. Reportedly, almost half of the unique spike-specific TCRs recognized epitopes lying outside the regions that are mutated in the B.1.351 and B.1.1.7 variants. Conclusions about previously exposed vaccinees are limited because only a handful of AZD1222 recipients were SARS-CoV-2 seropositive at baseline. Spike-specific TCR breadth and depth rose significantly after two AZD1222 doses compared with day 0 and with MenACWY recipients. The whole spike protein was spanned by vaccine-associated CD4 TCRs, and dominant responses were seen in regions 160-218 and 743-854.

Sequencing was performed on peripheral blood, taken on day 0 of MenACWY control vaccination. This clonotype was sampled from an adult in good health. Recombination connected TRBV19 to TRBJ1-2; no confident D gene assignment can be made. The CDR3 sequence is CASTAVDYGYTF. The DNA sequence is as follows: TGTGCCAGTACCGCAGTTGATTATGGCTACACCTTC.